The TCR beta chain under discussion was sequenced for a study of graft-versus-host responses after intestinal transplantation. Study-wide background: Recipients were given multivisceral, liver-intestinal, or isolated intestinal transplants. Study-wide results and caveats: Graft-donor T cell macrochimerism in patients accompanied high graft-versus-host to host-versus-graft clonal ratios in allografts. Recipient bone marrow held GvH clones, some seen earlier in ileum or blood. Declining HvG levels early post-transplant were linked to peak circulating GvH clone levels.

Unmatched junction bases numbered 10, after V lost 3 bases and J lost 9 bases. The CDR3 has 16 residues. CDR1 is LGHNA and CDR2 is YSLEER in the germline V gene. The method was immunoSEQ multiplex PCR; TCRdb's version includes in-frame clones alone and lacks a portion of them. The sample shows around 100,000 clones, 91% of them seen only once. This clone has a single count. The antigen is not known. The specimen comprised unstimulated CD4+ T cells sorted from spleen or lymph node cells, sampled before transplant. The chain combines TRBV4-3 with TRBJ2-1; 11 positions match TRBD2. The receptor comes from a human donor who was the organ donor for an intestinal transplant. The CDR3 DNA reads as TGCGCCAGCAGCCAGGTAGCGGGGGGGGCCTTTTTTGAGCAGTTCTTC. Translation gives CASSQVAGGAFFEQFF.